Listed below are T cell receptor beta chains from one sample, sequenced in a study of vaccination and CD4 T cells after COVID-19. No antigen has been identified for these receptors. One entry per CDR3 protein, called by TCRdb with MiXCR from the PCR reads. The profile covers about 15,000 distinct CDR3 sequences, with 73% appearing a single time and about 4.2% taken by the ten largest. The material sequenced was CD4+ T cells from blood, cultured in vitro. The receptors originated from a human donor who had recovered from COVID-19. Both conserved end residues are part of each CDR3. A D gene is named only where the DNA matches it firmly. The size of a clone is reported for some rows only, either as once, few or many, or as a class for expanded clones.

>TRBD2|-|TRBV5-1|TRBJ2-3
CASSYPGLAGTDTQYF
TGCGCCAGCAGCTACCCGGGACTAGCGGGTACAGATACGCAGTATTTT
>-|-|TRBV27|TRBJ2-7
CASGGAYEQYF
TGTGCCAGCGGCGGGGCCTACGAGCAGTACTTC
>-|once|TRBV28|TRBJ2-7
CASSLGGGVYEQYF
TGTGCCAGCAGTCTGGGCGGAGGGGTCTACGAGCAGTACTTC
>-|-|TRBV6-1|TRBJ1-2
CASQTMGGYTF
TGTGCCAGTCAGACCATGGGGGGCTACACCTTC
>-|-|TRBV6-1|TRBJ1-1
CASSQGRNTEAFF
TGTGCCAGCAGCCAGGGGCGGAACACTGAAGCTTTCTTT
>-|-|TRBV6-5|TRBJ1-1
CASSSLGVGGTEAFF
TGTGCCAGCAGTTCCCTCGGGGTGGGGGGTACTGAAGCTTTCTTT
>-|-|TRBV19|TRBJ1-5
CASSSEGYSNQPQHF
TGTGCCAGTAGTTCGGAAGGCTATAGCAATCAGCCCCAGCATTTT
>-|-|TRBV19|TRBJ1-5
CASTRAVNSNQPQHF
TGTGCCAGTACCCGAGCGGTAAATAGCAATCAGCCCCAGCATTTT
>TRBD1|-|TRBV20-1|TRBJ2-7
CSARDGTGDEQYF
TGCAGTGCTAGAGATGGGACAGGGGACGAGCAGTACTTC
>-|-|TRBV20-1|TRBJ2-1
CSAPPESSYNEQFF
TGCAGTGCCCCGCCGGAGTCCTCCTACAATGAGCAGTTCTTC
>-|-|TRBV7-8|TRBJ1-5
CASSLVGQGPGQPQHF
TGTGCCAGCAGCTTAGTCGGGCAGGGTCCGGGTCAGCCCCAGCATTTT
>TRBD1|-|TRBV7-3|TRBJ1-2
CASSRTGGYGYTF
TGTGCCAGCAGTAGGACAGGGGGCTATGGCTACACCTTC
>TRBD2|-|TRBV6-5|TRBJ2-7
CASSYGLAGIYEQYF
TGTGCCAGCAGTTACGGTTTAGCGGGGATCTACGAGCAGTACTTC
>-|-|TRBV7-6|TRBJ1-1
CASSFSRNTEAFF
TGTGCCAGCAGCTTTTCCAGAAACACTGAAGCTTTCTTT
>TRBD1|medium-sized|TRBV6-2/TRBV6-3|TRBJ1-2
CASSYQGQGSYGYTF
TGTGCCAGCAGTTACCAGGGACAGGGGTCGTATGGCTACACCTTC
>TRBD1|-|TRBV7-8|TRBJ1-1
CACRKGAGTEAFF
TGTGCCTGCAGGAAGGGGGCGGGCACTGAAGCTTTCTTT
>-|-|TRBV7-2|TRBJ2-2
CASSHNTGELFF
TGTGCCAGCAGCCACAACACCGGGGAGCTGTTTTTT
>TRBD1|-|TRBV28|TRBJ2-4
CASSPSTGGKRNIQYF
TGTGCCAGCAGCCCCTCGACAGGGGGCAAGAGAAACATTCAGTACTTC
>TRBD1|-|TRBV27|TRBJ2-2
CASSSRDRGLWVNTGELFF
TGTGCCAGCAGTTCCCGGGACAGGGGGCTATGGGTAAATACCGGGGAGCTGTTTTTT
>-|few|TRBV20-1|TRBJ2-6
CSADSGVGANVLTF
TGCAGTGCTGACTCAGGGGTTGGGGCCAACGTCCTGACTTTC
>-|once|TRBV28|TRBJ1-2
CASSRPGTRNYGYTF
TGTGCCAGCAGTAGGCCCGGGACACGCAACTATGGCTACACCTTC
>TRBD2|-|TRBV14|TRBJ2-5
CASSPRLAGVRETQYF
TGTGCCAGCAGCCCCCGACTAGCGGGCGTTCGAGAGACCCAGTACTTC
>TRBD1|few|TRBV6-2/TRBV6-3|TRBJ1-1
CASSYSSAGGTEAFF
TGTGCCAGCAGTTACTCGAGCGCAGGGGGCACTGAAGCTTTCTTT
>-|-|TRBV6-5|TRBJ2-4
CASSYSRFQYF
TGTGCCAGCAGTTACTCCCGATTTCAGTACTTC
>-|-|TRBV5-1|TRBJ1-6
CAPPGLGSPLHF
TGCGCTCCCCCGGGGCTAGGTTCACCCCTCCACTTT